These 9 T cell receptor beta chains came from one sample sequenced in a study of T-cell memory formation after mild COVID-19. TCRdb reanalysed the 5' RACE reads using MiXCR and keeps one entry per CDR3 protein. The table records fewer than 350,000 distinct CDR3 sequences, 8.2% of them present only once. The material sequenced was PBMCs or a T cell subset sorted from them (not recorded which). These receptors all stem from a man in his late teens or twenties who had mild COVID-19 (a few samples of this study predate the infection). Cell type and time point are not known.

This clonotype was counted a few times. The V and J genes are TRBV7-2 and TRBJ1-2; 10 nucleotides align to TRBD1. CDR1 is SGHTA and CDR2 is FQGNSA in the germline V gene. The CDR3 runs to 14 residues. With V trimmed by 6 bases and J by 6 bases, 7 bases remained unmatched. The CDR3 DNA follows: TGTGCCAGCAGTTCGGGACAGGGGCGGGATGGCTACACCTTC. Its translation: CASSSGQGRDGYTF.

This clonotype was recorded a few times. This chain's CDR3 is CASSQEGRPPNYGYTF. The CDR3 nucleotides are TGTGCCAGCAGCCAAGAGGGCCGACCCCCTAACTATGGCTACACCTTC. The chain recombines TRBV3-1 with TRBJ1-2; D call uncertain. Germline CDR1 reads LGHDT; CDR2 reads YNNKEL (reference sequence). The V end lost 0 bases, the J end lost 0 bases, and 11 bases lay between the germline ends. The CDR3 length is 16 residues. Complete variable domain (other parts from reference TRBV3-1 and TRBJ1-2): DTAVSQTPKYLVTQMGNDKSIKCEQNLGHDTMYWYKQDSKKFLKIMFSYNNKELIINETVPNRFSPKSPDKAHLNLHINSLELGDSAVYFCASSQEGRPPNYGYTFGSGTRLTVV.

This rearrangement joins TRBV7-3 to TRBJ2-1; 7 bases line up with TRBD1. CDR1 and CDR2 (germline): SGHTA, FQGTGA. CDR3 length equals 14 residues. Trimming at V came to 2 bases and at J to 4 bases, leaving 2 bases not matched to a gene. Written as DNA, the CDR3 is TGTGCCAGCAGCTTATGGGACAGTTACAATGAGCAGTTCTTC. Protein sequence: CASSLWDSYNEQFF.

The CDR3 protein is CASRPTGKDGYTF. The CDR3, as DNA: TGTGCCAGCAGACCGACAGGGAAGGATGGCTACACCTTC. The rearrangement uses TRBV12-3 or TRBV12-4 and TRBJ1-2; 7 bases map to TRBD1. CDR3 length equals 13 residues. V dropped 6 bases and J dropped 6; count of bases not matched to a gene: 7.

This clonotype was picked up one time. The V gene is TRBV6-1, the J gene TRBJ1-2, with D unclear. The germline V and J ends were trimmed by 3 bases and 6 bases, with 11 bases remaining between them. The CDR3 has 13 residues. Germline CDR1 is MNHNS and CDR2 is SASEGT. CDR3 coding DNA: TGTGCCAGCAGTGATTCCTGGGTACATGGCTACACCTTC. Its protein product is CASSDSWVHGYTF.

This clonotype showed up many times. The V call is TRBV7-2, the J call TRBJ1-5; D unclear. Trimming stripped 1 base from V and 5 bases from J, with 12 bases between. CDR3 length: 15 amino acids. Per germline, CDR1 SGHTA and CDR2 FQGNSA. In nucleotides, the CDR3 is TGTGCCAGCAGCTTAGAAGTAGGCGAGTATCAGCCCCAGCATTTT. Amino acid sequence: CASSLEVGEYQPQHF.

This chain joins TRBV7-2 and TRBJ2-1, with 8 bases that match TRBD2. The CDR3 covers 12 residues. Looked up from germline, CDR1 is SGHTA and CDR2 is FQGNSA. V was clipped by 5 bases and J by 9 bases; unmatched bases: 3. CDR3 sequence: CASSRLAIEQFF. The CDR3 DNA sequence: TGTGCCAGCAGCAGACTAGCGATTGAGCAGTTCTTC.

This chain's CDR3 is CASSRGTDYTDTQYF. In nucleotides, the CDR3 is TGTGCCAGCAGCCGCGGGACAGACTACACAGATACGCAGTATTTT. The J gene is TRBJ2-3, the V gene TRBV9; D may be TRBD1 (7 bases). Germline V gives CDR1 SGDLS, CDR2 YYNGEE. The CDR3 is made up of 15 amino acids. The V end lost 4 bases, the J end lost 2 bases, and 14 bases lay between the germline ends.

The genes are TRBV6-2 or TRBV6-3 and TRBJ2-5, with D unclear. Trimming removed 6 bases from V and 2 bases from J, with 13 bases in between. The CDR3 runs to 14 residues. Germline loops: CDR1 MNHEY, CDR2 SVGEGT. The CDR3 is CASRPFGRQETQYF. DNA of the CDR3: TGTGCCAGCAGACCCTTCGGACGTCAAGAGACCCAGTACTTC.